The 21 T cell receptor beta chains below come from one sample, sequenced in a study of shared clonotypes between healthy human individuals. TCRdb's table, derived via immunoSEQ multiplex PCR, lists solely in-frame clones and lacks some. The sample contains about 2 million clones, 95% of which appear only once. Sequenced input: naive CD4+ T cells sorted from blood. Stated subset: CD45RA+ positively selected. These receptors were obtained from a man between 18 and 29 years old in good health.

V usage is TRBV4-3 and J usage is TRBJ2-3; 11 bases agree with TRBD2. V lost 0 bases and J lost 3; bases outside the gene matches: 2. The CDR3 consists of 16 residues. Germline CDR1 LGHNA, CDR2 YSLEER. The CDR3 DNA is TGCGCCAGCAGCCAAGACACTAGCGGGAGAACAGATACGCAGTATTTT. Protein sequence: CASSQDTSGRTDTQYF.

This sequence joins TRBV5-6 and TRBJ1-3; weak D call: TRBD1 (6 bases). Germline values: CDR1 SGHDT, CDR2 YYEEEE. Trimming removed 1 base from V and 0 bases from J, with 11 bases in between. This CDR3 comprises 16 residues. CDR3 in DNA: TGTGCCAGCAGCTTGACGGGACACATCTCTGGAAACACCATATATTTT. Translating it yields CASSLTGHISGNTIYF.

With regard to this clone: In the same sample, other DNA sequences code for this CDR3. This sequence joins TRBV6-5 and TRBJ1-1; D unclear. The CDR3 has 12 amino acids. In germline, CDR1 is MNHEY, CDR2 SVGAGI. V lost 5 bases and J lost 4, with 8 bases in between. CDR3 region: CASSTPGTEAFF. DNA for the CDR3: TGTGCCAGCAGTACCCCGGGCACTGAAGCTTTCTTT.

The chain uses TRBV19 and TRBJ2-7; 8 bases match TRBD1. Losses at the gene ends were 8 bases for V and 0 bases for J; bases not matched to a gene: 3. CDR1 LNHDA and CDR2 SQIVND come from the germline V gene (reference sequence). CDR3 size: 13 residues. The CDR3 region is CASGQGFSYEQYF. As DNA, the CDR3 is TGTGCCAGTGGACAGGGCTTCTCCTACGAGCAGTACTTC.

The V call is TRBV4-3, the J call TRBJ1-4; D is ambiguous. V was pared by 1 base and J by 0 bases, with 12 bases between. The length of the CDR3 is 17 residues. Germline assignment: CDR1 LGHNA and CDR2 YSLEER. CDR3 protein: CASSQAVRRSTNEKLFF. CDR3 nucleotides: TGCGCCAGCAGCCAAGCAGTCAGAAGATCAACTAATGAAAAACTGTTTTTT.

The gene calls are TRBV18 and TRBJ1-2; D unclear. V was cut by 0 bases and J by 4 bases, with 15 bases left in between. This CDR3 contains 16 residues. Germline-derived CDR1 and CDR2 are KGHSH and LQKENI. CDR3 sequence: CASSPPRLGSVYGYTF. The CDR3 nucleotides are TGTGCCAGCTCACCACCTCGCTTAGGGTCCGTCTATGGCTACACCTTC.

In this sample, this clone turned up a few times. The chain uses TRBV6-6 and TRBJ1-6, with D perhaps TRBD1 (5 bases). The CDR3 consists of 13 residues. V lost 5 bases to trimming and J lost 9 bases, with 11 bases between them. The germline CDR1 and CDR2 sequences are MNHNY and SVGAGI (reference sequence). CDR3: CASSGTGASPLHF. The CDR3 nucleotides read TGTGCCAGCAGTGGTACCGGGGCTTCACCCCTCCACTTT.

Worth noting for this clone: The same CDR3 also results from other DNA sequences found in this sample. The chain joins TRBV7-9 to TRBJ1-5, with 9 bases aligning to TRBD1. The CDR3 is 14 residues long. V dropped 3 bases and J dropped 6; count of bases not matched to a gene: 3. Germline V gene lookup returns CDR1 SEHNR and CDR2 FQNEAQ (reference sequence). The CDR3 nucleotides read TGTGCCAGCAGCTTGGGACAGGGCGGTCAGCCCCAGCATTTT. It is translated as CASSLGQGGQPQHF.

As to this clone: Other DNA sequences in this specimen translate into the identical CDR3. CDR3 residues: CASSYNRGPYEQYF. The DNA for the CDR3 is TGTGCCAGCAGTTATAACAGGGGACCCTACGAGCAGTACTTC. V and J are TRBV6-5 and TRBJ2-7; TRBD1 matches 7 bases. J gave up 2 bases and V 3 bases, and 4 bases lay outside the gene matches. The CDR3 loop spans 14 amino acids. CDR1 is MNHEY and CDR2 is SVGAGI in the germline V gene.

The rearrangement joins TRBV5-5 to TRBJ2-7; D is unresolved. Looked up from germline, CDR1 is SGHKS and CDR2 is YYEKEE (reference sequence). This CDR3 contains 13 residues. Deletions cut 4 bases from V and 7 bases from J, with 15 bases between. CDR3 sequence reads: CASSPPNLGEQYF. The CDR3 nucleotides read TGTGCCAGCAGCCCTCCCAACTTGGGGGAGCAGTACTTC.

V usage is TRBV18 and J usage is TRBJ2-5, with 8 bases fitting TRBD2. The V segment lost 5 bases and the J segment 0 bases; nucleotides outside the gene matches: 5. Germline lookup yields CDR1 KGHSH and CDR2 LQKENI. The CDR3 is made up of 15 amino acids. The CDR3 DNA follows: TGTGCCAGCTCATTACTAGCGGATTACCAAGAGACCCAGTACTTC. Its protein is CASSLLADYQETQYF. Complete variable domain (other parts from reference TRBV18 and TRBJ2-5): NAGVMQNPRHLVRRRGQEARLRCSPMKGHSHVYWYRQLPEEGLKFMVYLQKENIIDESGMPKERFSAEFPKEGPSILRIQQVVRGDSAAYFCASSLLADYQETQYFGPGTRLLVL.

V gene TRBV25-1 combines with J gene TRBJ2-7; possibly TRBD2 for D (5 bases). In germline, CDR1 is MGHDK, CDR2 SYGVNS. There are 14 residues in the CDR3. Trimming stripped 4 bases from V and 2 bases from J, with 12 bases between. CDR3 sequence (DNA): TGTGCCAGCAGTGGGGGTCCGAGGGCCTACGAGCAGTACTTC. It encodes CASSGGPRAYEQYF.

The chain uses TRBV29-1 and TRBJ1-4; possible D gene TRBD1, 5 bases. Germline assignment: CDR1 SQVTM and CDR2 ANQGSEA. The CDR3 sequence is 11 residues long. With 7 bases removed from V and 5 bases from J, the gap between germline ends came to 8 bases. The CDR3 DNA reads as TGCAGCGGGGGGGACAATGAAAAACTGTTTTTT. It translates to CSGGDNEKLFF.

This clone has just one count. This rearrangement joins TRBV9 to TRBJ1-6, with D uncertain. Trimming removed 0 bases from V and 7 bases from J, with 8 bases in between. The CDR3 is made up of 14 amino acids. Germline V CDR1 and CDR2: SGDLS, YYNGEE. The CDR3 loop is CASSVGPMNSPLHF. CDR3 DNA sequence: TGTGCCAGCAGCGTAGGGCCGATGAATTCACCCCTCCACTTT.

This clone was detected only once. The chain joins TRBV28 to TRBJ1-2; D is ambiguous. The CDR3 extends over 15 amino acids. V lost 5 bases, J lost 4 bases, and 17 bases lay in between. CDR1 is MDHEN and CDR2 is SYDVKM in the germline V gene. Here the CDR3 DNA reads TGTGCCAGCAGTCCACACCCGGACGGAGTCTATGGCTACACCTTC. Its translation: CASSPHPDGVYGYTF.

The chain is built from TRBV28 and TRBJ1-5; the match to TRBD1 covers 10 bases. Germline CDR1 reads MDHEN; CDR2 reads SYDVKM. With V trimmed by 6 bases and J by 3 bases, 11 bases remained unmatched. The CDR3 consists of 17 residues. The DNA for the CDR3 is TGTGCCAGCAGACTCGGGACAGGGGCTATTTTCAATCAGCCCCAGCATTTT. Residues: CASRLGTGAIFNQPQHF.

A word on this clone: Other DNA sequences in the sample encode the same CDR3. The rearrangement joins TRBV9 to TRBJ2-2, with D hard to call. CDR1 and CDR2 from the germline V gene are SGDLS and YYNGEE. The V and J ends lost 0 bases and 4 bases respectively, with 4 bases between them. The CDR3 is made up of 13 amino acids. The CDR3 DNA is TGTGCCAGCAGCGTAGTCGGCACCGGGGAGCTGTTTTTT. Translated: CASSVVGTGELFF.

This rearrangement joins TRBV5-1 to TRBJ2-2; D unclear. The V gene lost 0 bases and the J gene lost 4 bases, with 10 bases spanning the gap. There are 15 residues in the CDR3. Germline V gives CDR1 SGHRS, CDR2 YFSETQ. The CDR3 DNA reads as TGCGCCAGCAGCTTGGAATCGGGTAGCACCGGGGAGCTGTTTTTT. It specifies CASSLESGSTGELFF.

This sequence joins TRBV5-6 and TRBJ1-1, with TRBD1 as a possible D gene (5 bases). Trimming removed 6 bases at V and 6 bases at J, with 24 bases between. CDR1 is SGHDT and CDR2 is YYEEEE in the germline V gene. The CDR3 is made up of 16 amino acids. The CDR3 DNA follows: TGTGCCAGCATCCGGCGGGGCGGTGCCAGGGCCGCTGAAGCTTTCTTT. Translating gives CASIRRGGARAAEAFF.

CDR3 protein: CASSPPPGQKPYNEQFF. Here the CDR3 DNA reads TGTGCCAGCTCACCACCTCCGGGACAGAAGCCCTACAATGAGCAGTTCTTC. This chain connects TRBV18 to TRBJ2-1, with 7 bases aligning to TRBD1. The CDR3 runs 17 residues. The ends lost 0 bases at V and 2 bases at J; junction bases unmatched: 7. The germline V gene has CDR1 KGHSH and CDR2 LQKENI. Filled out from reference TRBV18 and TRBJ2-1, the complete variable domain reads NAGVMQNPRHLVRRRGQEARLRCSPMKGHSHVYWYRQLPEEGLKFMVYLQKENIIDESGMPKERFSAEFPKEGPSILRIQQVVRGDSAAYFCASSPPPGQKPYNEQFFGPGTRLTVL.

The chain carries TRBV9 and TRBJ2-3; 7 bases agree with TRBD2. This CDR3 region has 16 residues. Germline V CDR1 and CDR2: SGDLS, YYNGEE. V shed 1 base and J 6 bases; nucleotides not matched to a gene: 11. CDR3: CASSVSAGEFFDTQYF. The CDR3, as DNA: TGTGCCAGCAGCGTATCGGCGGGAGAATTTTTTGATACGCAGTATTTT.